The rows below give T cell receptor beta chains drawn from one sample of a study of T cell responses to AZD1222 COVID-19 vaccine. Sequencing was performed with immunoSEQ multiplex PCR; in TCRdb, only in-frame clones are kept and a portion is missing. This table holds approximately 120,000 clones, 90% found once. The source material was peripheral blood, sampled on day 0 of AZD1222 vaccination. All receptors derive from an adult in good health. Both conserved end residues are part of each CDR3. The order of the fields is J gene, CDR3 length, V gene, D gene, CDR3 protein, CDR3 DNA. A D gene is named only where the DNA matches it firmly.

TRBJ1-1,13,TRBV13,.,CASSKYSGTEAFF,TGTGCCAGCAGCAAGTACAGTGGCACTGAAGCTTTCTTT
TRBJ1-1,14,TRBV11-2,.,CASSLGGPVTEAFF,TGTGCCAGCAGCTTAGGGGGGCCTGTCACTGAAGCTTTCTTT
TRBJ1-5,13,TRBV7-2,TRBD1,CASSVRGDQPQHF,TGTGCCAGCAGCGTCAGGGGGGATCAGCCCCAGCATTTT
TRBJ1-2,14,TRBV10-2,TRBD1,CASSGTGTLYGYTF,TGCGCCAGCAGTGGGACAGGGACCCTCTACGGCTACACCTTC
TRBJ2-7,12,TRBV3-1/TRBV3-2,.,CASSQGLAEQYF,TGTGCCAGCAGCCAGGGGTTGGCCGAGCAGTACTTC
TRBJ2-3,15,TRBV9,.,CASSVNQGYTDTQYF,TGTGCCAGCAGCGTGAACCAGGGGTACACAGATACGCAGTATTTT
TRBJ2-3,15,TRBV25-1,.,CASSVTNRLTDTQYF,TGTGCCAGCAGTGTAACCAACAGGTTAACAGATACGCAGTATTTT
TRBJ2-3,16,TRBV19,TRBD2,CASSLLAGGSTDTQYF,TGTGCCAGTAGCCTACTGGCGGGAGGCAGCACAGATACGCAGTATTTT
TRBJ2-7,12,TRBV6-2/TRBV6-3,.,CASSNPDYEQYF,TGTGCCAGCAGTAATCCTGACTACGAGCAGTACTTC
TRBJ2-2,15,TRBV25-1,TRBD2,CASSERLAGTGELFF,TGTGCCAGCAGTGAGCGACTAGCGGGAACCGGGGAGCTGTTTTTT
TRBJ2-1,14,TRBV6-5,TRBD2,CASMLLAGGDEQFF,TGTGCCAGCATGTTGCTAGCGGGTGGCGATGAGCAGTTCTTC
TRBJ1-5,15,TRBV15,.,CATRGQGSSNQPQHF,TGTGCCACCCGGGGCCAGGGGTCCTCCAATCAGCCCCAGCATTTT